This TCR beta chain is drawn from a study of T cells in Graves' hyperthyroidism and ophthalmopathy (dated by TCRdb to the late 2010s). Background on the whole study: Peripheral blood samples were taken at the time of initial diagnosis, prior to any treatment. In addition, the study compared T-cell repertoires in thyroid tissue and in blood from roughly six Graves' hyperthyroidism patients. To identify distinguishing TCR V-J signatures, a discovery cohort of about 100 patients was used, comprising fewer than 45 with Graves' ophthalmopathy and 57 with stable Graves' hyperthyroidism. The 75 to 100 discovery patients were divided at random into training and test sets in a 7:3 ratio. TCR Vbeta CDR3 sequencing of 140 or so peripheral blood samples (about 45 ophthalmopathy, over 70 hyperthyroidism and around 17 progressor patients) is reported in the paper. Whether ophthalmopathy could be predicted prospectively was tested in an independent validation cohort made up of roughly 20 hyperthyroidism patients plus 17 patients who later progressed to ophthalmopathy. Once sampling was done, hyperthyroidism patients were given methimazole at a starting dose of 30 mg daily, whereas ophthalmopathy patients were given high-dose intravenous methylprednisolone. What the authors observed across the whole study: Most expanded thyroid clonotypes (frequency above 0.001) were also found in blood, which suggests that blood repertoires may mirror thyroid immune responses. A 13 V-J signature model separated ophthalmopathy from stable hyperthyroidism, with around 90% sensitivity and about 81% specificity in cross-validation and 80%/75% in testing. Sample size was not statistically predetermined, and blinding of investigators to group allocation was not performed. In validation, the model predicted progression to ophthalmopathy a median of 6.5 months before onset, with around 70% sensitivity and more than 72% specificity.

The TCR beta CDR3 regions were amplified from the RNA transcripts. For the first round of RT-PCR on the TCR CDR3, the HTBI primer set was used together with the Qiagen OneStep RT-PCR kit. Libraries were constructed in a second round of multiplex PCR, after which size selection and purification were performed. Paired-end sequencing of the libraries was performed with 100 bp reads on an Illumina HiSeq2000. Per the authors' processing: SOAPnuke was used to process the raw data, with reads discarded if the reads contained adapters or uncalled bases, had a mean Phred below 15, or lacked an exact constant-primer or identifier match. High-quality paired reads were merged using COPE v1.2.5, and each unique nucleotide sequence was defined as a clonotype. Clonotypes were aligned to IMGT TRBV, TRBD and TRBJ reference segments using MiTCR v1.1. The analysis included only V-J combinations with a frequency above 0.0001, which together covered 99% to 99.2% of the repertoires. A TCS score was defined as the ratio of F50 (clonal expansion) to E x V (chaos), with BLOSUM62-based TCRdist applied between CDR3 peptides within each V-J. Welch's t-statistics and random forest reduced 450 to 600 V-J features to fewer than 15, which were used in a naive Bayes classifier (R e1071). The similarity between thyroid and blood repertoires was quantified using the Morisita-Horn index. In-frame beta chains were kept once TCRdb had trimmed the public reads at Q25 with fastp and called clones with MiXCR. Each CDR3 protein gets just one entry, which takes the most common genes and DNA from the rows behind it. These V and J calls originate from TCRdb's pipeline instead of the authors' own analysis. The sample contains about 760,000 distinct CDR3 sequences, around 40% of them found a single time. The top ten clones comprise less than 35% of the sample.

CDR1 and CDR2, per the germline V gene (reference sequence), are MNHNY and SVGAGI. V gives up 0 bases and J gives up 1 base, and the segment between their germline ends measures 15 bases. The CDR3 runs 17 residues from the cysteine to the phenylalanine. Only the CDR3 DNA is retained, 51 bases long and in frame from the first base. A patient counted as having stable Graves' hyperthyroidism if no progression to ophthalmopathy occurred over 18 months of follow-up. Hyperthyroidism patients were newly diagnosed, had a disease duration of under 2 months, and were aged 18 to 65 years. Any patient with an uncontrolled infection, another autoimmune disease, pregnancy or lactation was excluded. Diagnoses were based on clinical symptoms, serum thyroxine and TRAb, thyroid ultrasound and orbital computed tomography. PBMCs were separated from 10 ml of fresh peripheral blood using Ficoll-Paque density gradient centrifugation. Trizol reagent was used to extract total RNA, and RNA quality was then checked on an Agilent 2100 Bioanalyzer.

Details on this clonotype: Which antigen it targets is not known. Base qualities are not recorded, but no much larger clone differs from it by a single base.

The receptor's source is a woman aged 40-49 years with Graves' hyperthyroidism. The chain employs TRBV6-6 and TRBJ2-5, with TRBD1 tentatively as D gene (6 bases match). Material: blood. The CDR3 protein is CASSYSRGGSGQETQYF. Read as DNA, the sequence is TGTGCCAGCAGTTACTCGAGAGGGGGATCAGGCCAAGAGACCCAGTACTTC.